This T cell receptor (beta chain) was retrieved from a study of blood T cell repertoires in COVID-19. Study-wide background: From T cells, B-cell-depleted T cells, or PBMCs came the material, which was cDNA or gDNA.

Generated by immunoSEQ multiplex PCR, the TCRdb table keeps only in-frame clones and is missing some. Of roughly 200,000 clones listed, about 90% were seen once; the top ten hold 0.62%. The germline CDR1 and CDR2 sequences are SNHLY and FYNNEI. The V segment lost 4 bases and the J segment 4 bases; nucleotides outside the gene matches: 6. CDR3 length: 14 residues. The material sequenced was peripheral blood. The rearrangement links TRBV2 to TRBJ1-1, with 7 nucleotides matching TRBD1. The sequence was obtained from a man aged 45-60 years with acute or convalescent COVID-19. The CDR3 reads CASSVRGGGTEAFF. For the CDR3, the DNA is TGTGCCAGCAGTGTAAGAGGGGGCGGCACTGAAGCTTTCTTT.